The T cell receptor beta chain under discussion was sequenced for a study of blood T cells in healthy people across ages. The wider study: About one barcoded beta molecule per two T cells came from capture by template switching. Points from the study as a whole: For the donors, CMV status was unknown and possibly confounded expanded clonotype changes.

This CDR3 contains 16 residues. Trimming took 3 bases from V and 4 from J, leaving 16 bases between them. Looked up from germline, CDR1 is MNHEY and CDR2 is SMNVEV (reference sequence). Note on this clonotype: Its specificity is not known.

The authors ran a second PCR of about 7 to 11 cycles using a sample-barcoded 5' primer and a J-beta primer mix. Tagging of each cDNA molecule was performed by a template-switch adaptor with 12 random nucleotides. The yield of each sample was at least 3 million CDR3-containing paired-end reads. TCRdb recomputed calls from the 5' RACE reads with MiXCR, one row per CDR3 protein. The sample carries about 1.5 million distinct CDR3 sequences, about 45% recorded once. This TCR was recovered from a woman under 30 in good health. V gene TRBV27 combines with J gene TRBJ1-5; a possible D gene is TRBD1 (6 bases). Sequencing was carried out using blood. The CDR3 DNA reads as TGTGCCAGCAGTTTGGGGGGACAACTCAGGAATCAGCCCCAGCATTTT. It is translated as CASSLGGQLRNQPQHF.